Following are 29 T cell receptor beta chains from one sample sequenced in a study of T-cell reconstitution after alpha-beta-depleted transplantation in children. Construction of the TCRbeta library involved unique molecular identifiers. TCRdb reprocessed the PCR reads via MiXCR and lists one record per CDR3 protein. The sample lists 450,000 to 600,000 distinct CDR3 sequences, about a sixth occurring once. Specimen: PBMCs from the stem cell graft donor, collected from the stem cell graft. All receptors derive from a human donor who donated a stem cell graft to a child with acute lymphoblastic leukemia.

This clonotype was observed a handful of times. The rearrangement uses TRBV20-1 and TRBJ2-7, with D perhaps matching TRBD1 (5 bases). This CDR3 contains 15 residues. CDR1 is DFQATT and CDR2 is SNEGSKA in the germline V gene (reference sequence). The germline V and J ends were trimmed by 2 bases and 0 bases, with 14 bases remaining between them. Written as DNA, the CDR3 is TGCAGTGCTAGACTCCTATACAGGAGCTCCTACGAGCAGTACTTC. The encoded protein is CSARLLYRSSYEQYF.

This clonotype came up a few times. The V call is TRBV4-1, the J call TRBJ2-7; TRBD1 matches 7 bases. Germline loops: CDR1 MGHRA, CDR2 YSYEKL. V shed 0 bases, J shed 0 bases, and the junction held 11 bases outside the gene matches. CDR3 length equals 18 residues. CDR3 sequence (DNA): TGCGCCAGCAGCCAAGAAATGGGACAGCTCCTTTCCTCCTACGAGCAGTACTTC. Residues: CASSQEMGQLLSSYEQYF.

The genes are TRBV27 and TRBJ1-1, with 7 bases lining up with TRBD1. The junction had 8 bases not matched to a gene; V was cut back by 5 bases and J by 2 bases. The CDR3 covers 15 residues. Germline CDR1 is MNHEY and CDR2 is SMNVEV (reference sequence). CDR3 nucleotide sequence: TGTGCCAGCAGTCGGGACAGAAGAATTAACACTGAAGCTTTCTTT. Its protein is CASSRDRRINTEAFF.

This clonotype came up a few times. This chain joins TRBV27 and TRBJ2-7; D might be TRBD2 (6 bases). Trimming left V 6 bases short and J 3 bases short, with 9 bases between. This CDR3 region has 12 residues. The V gene's germline CDR1 is MNHEY and CDR2 SMNVEV (reference sequence). Here the CDR3 DNA reads TGTGCCAGCAGGGGGGGAAACTACGAGCAGTACTTC. It codes for CASRGGNYEQYF.

V and J are TRBV20-1 and TRBJ1-2, with 7 bases identical to TRBD1. Germline CDR1 and CDR2: DFQATT and SNEGSKA (reference sequence). V lost 2 bases to trimming and J lost 6 bases; unmatched junction nucleotides: 15. The CDR3 covers 16 residues. The CDR3 sequence is CSARNSAGTARNGYTF. As DNA, the CDR3 is TGCAGTGCTAGAAATAGTGCGGGGACAGCGAGAAATGGCTACACCTTC.

This clonotype was detected a few times. V and J are TRBV29-1 and TRBJ1-1; 9 bases agree with TRBD1. J was trimmed by 11 bases and V by 0 bases; bases with no gene match: 13. The CDR3 contains 15 residues. CDR1 is SQVTM, CDR2 ANQGSEA, per germline. CDR3 in amino acids: CSVEEKGTGSDRAFF. The CDR3 nucleotides read TGCAGCGTTGAAGAGAAGGGGACAGGGTCGGATCGTGCTTTCTTT.

The CDR3 protein is CVSGLSETGELFF. The CDR3 DNA follows: TGTGTGAGCGGGCTGTCCGAGACCGGGGAGCTGTTTTTT. The genes are TRBV6-6 and TRBJ2-2, with D perhaps matching TRBD2 (6 bases). CDR1 is MNHNY, CDR2 SVGAGI, per germline (reference sequence). The CDR3 is made up of 13 amino acids.

The V and J genes are TRBV12-3 or TRBV12-4 and TRBJ1-3; D is unclear. The CDR3 sequence is 14 residues long. Trimming removed 6 bases from V and 0 bases from J, with 9 bases in between. The CDR3 is CASSPRRSGNTIYF. As DNA, the CDR3 is TGTGCCAGCAGCCCTCGGCGCTCTGGAAACACCATATATTTT.

The gene calls are TRBV5-1 and TRBJ1-1, with TRBD1 identical over 7 bases. The CDR3 covers 15 residues. The germline CDR1 and CDR2 sequences are SGHRS and YFSETQ. J gave up 5 bases and V 3 bases, and 10 bases lay outside the gene matches. As DNA, the CDR3 is TGCGCCAGCAGCTATCAGACAGGGAGAGGGACTGAAGCTTTCTTT. The encoded protein is CASSYQTGRGTEAFF.

The V gene is TRBV29-1, the J gene TRBJ2-3; tentative D call: TRBD2 (6 bases). V was clipped by 0 bases and J by 0 bases, with 16 bases between them. The CDR3 runs 17 residues. Germline V lookup: CDR1 SQVTM, CDR2 ANQGSEA. CDR3 coding DNA: TGCAGCGTTGAAGATCCCGAGGCGGGGACTAGCACAGATACGCAGTATTTT. It yields the protein CSVEDPEAGTSTDTQYF.

The V call is TRBV6-1, the J call TRBJ1-1; D is uncertain. V dropped 6 bases and J dropped 1 base, with 18 bases sitting between them. There are 16 residues in the CDR3. Germline loops: CDR1 MNHNS, CDR2 SASEGT. The CDR3 protein is CASSSVEGGKNTEAFF. In nucleotides, the CDR3 is TGTGCCAGCAGCTCGGTGGAGGGAGGGAAGAACACTGAAGCTTTCTTT.

This clonotype came up a few times. The chain employs TRBV20-1 and TRBJ2-2; 9 nucleotides line up with TRBD2. Germline V gives CDR1 DFQATT, CDR2 SNEGSKA (reference sequence). Trimming took 2 bases from V and 5 from J; bases not matched to a gene: 9. This CDR3 region has 16 residues. The CDR3 region has the DNA TGCAGTGCTAGAATCTCAGCGGGAGGCCTGACCGGGGAGCTGTTTTTT. It codes for CSARISAGGLTGELFF.

Only a few counts were recorded for this clonotype. The rearrangement links TRBV7-2 to TRBJ1-6; D is undetermined. The V gene lost 4 bases and the J gene lost 0 bases, with 10 bases spanning the gap. Per the germline V gene, CDR1 is SGHTA and CDR2 is FQGNSA. The CDR3 loop spans 16 amino acids. For the CDR3, the DNA is TGTGCCAGCAGCTCGCTAGTGAGCTCCTATAATTCACCCCTCCACTTT. Protein: CASSSLVSSYNSPLHF.

This clonotype was counted a few times. This chain links TRBV20-1 with TRBJ2-5; D may correspond to TRBD1 or TRBD2 (5 bases each). Trimming removed 4 bases from V and 0 bases from J, with 9 bases in between. The V gene's germline CDR1 is DFQATT and CDR2 SNEGSKA (reference sequence). The CDR3 has 13 amino acids. The DNA for the CDR3 is TGCAGTGCTAACTTGGGGGACCAAGAGACCCAGTACTTC. This sequence encodes CSANLGDQETQYF.

The genes are TRBV12-3 or TRBV12-4 and TRBJ2-3, with D hard to call. The CDR3 length is 11 residues. The germline V and J ends were trimmed by 6 bases and 5 bases, with 6 bases remaining between them. DNA of the CDR3: TGTGCCAGCAGCGGAGTAGATACGCAGTATTTT. It codes for CASSGVDTQYF.

The rearrangement uses TRBV4-2 and TRBJ2-1, with 15 bases fitting TRBD2. Germline trimming cut 4 bases from V and 9 bases from J; bases unmatched to any gene: 7. CDR3 size: 16 residues. The germline gives CDR1 LGHNA, CDR2 YNFKEQ. CDR3: CASSPGLAGGGGEQFF. The CDR3 DNA follows: TGTGCCAGCAGCCCAGGACTAGCGGGAGGGGGGGGTGAGCAGTTCTTC.

This clonotype was seen a single time. The V call is TRBV6-1, the J call TRBJ2-1; 10 nucleotides match TRBD2. The CDR3 is made up of 14 amino acids. Per the germline V gene, CDR1 is MNHNS and CDR2 is SASEGT. V shed 6 bases, J shed 8 bases, and the junction held 7 bases outside the gene matches. Written as DNA, the CDR3 is TGTGCCAGCAGCCCTAGCGGGAGTATCGATGAGCAGTTCTTC. It encodes CASSPSGSIDEQFF.

The chain combines TRBV11-2 with TRBJ2-7; D may be TRBD2 (7 bases). The ends were cut back, 3 bases at V and 5 bases at J, with 32 bases in the middle. This CDR3 region has 20 residues. Germline loops: CDR1 SGHAT, CDR2 FQNNGV. The CDR3 protein is CASSFGQGTIFIRGPNEQYF. Here the CDR3 DNA reads TGTGCCAGCAGCTTCGGGCAAGGGACTATCTTCATACGGGGGCCTAACGAGCAGTACTTC. Drawing the rest from reference TRBV11-2 and TRBJ2-7, the complete variable domain is EAGVAQSPRYKIIEKRQSVAFWCNPISGHATLYWYQQILGQGPKLLIQFQNNGVVDDSQLPKDRFSAERLKGVDSTLKIQPAKLEDSAVYLCASSFGQGTIFIRGPNEQYFGPGTRLTVT.

This chain connects TRBV6-1 to TRBJ1-6; D possibly corresponds to TRBD1 (5 bases). CDR3 size: 14 residues. Germline values: CDR1 MNHNS, CDR2 SASEGT. The CDR3 region has the DNA TGTGCGGCACGGGGGAGCTCCTATAATTCACCCCTCCACTTT. Translation gives CAARGSSYNSPLHF.

V is TRBV6-1 and J is TRBJ1-4; TRBD1 matches at 9 bases. The CDR3 sequence is 16 residues long. The J segment lost 7 bases and the V segment lost 4 bases, leaving 10 bases of the junction unmatched. Germline assignment: CDR1 MNHNS and CDR2 SASEGT. The CDR3 loop is CASSGLEGQGSEKLFF. CDR3 coding DNA: TGTGCCAGCAGTGGTCTAGAGGGACAGGGAAGTGAAAAACTGTTTTTT.

This clonotype appeared many times. At one end, the junction sequence differs from germline, possibly due to a read error. The V call is TRBV12-3 or TRBV12-4, the J call TRBJ2-1, with a weak D call TRBD2 (5 bases). The CDR3 contains 14 residues. The CDR3 sequence: CASSLGSPYNEQFF. For the CDR3, the DNA is TGCGCCAGCAGTCTTGGGAGCCCCTACAATGAGCAGTTCTTC.

This clonotype was counted between two and nine times. The J gene is TRBJ2-7, the V gene TRBV20-1; 7 bases are a match to TRBD1. CDR1 and CDR2 from the germline V gene are DFQATT and SNEGSKA (reference sequence). V lost 0 bases to trimming and J lost 0 bases; unmatched junction nucleotides: 8. CDR3 length: 16 residues. CDR3 residues: CSARDRFWDSSYEQYF. The CDR3 DNA sequence: TGCAGTGCTAGAGATAGGTTCTGGGACAGCTCCTACGAGCAGTACTTC.

V usage is TRBV9 and J usage is TRBJ2-4; D possibly corresponds to TRBD2 (6 bases). Germline assignment: CDR1 SGDLS and CDR2 YYNGEE. This CDR3 region has 13 residues. The germline V and J ends were trimmed by 0 bases and 8 bases, with 9 bases remaining between them. For the CDR3, the DNA is TGTGCCAGCAGCGTAGGTGGGGAGGACATTCAGTACTTC. This codes for CASSVGGEDIQYF.

This chain joins TRBV12-3 or TRBV12-4 and TRBJ1-5, with D unclear. There are 15 residues in the CDR3. Trimming left V 1 base short and J 2 bases short, with 9 bases between. Here the CDR3 reads CASSLGQSGNQPQHF. DNA for the CDR3: TGTGCCAGCAGTTTAGGGCAGTCGGGCAATCAGCCCCAGCATTTT.

In this sample, this clonotype turned up a few times. The chain recombines TRBV20-1 with TRBJ1-1, with a tentative D call TRBD1 (6 bases). Trimming shortened V by 1 base and J by 1 base, and 7 bases separated the two germline ends. CDR3 length: 13 residues. Looked up from germline, CDR1 is DFQATT and CDR2 is SNEGSKA (reference sequence). This CDR3 reads CSARGGANTEAFF. The CDR3 region has the DNA TGCAGTGCTAGAGGGGGGGCGAACACTGAAGCTTTCTTT.

The V and J genes are TRBV11-1 and TRBJ2-3, with a weak D call TRBD2 (6 bases). V lost 4 bases to trimming and J lost 2 bases, with 13 bases between them. This CDR3 has 15 amino acids. Germline CDR1 reads SGHAT; CDR2 reads FQDESV (reference sequence). CDR3 residues: CASSWGETNTDTQYF. CDR3 nucleotides: TGTGCCAGCAGCTGGGGGGAGACTAACACAGATACGCAGTATTTT.

The CDR3 is CASALGTTSSYNEQFF. The CDR3 DNA is TGTGCCAGCGCCCTGGGGACTACGAGCTCCTACAATGAGCAGTTCTTC. This chain links TRBV9 with TRBJ2-1, with 7 positions matching TRBD2. There are 16 residues in the CDR3. Trimming cost V 7 bases and J 0 bases; bases outside gene matches: 10. Germline V gene lookup returns CDR1 SGDLS and CDR2 YYNGEE.

The V and J genes are TRBV7-2 and TRBJ2-7, with 10 positions matching TRBD2. Germline V CDR1 and CDR2: SGHTA, FQGNSA. Trimming removed 5 bases from V and 4 bases from J; junction bases left unmatched: 8. The CDR3 is 15 amino acids. Here the CDR3 reads CASSEAGTSDYEQYF. The CDR3 DNA is TGTGCCAGCAGCGAAGCCGGGACTAGCGATTACGAGCAGTACTTC.

CDR3 DNA sequence: TGTGCCAGCAGCTCGCCGACTAGCGGGACGATCTCCTACAATGAGCAGTTCTTC. Amino acids: CASSSPTSGTISYNEQFF. The rearrangement uses TRBV7-3 and TRBJ2-1, with TRBD2 matching over 11 bases. The germline CDR1 and CDR2 sequences are SGHTA and FQGTGA. CDR3 length: 18 amino acids. Trimming removed 4 bases from V and 0 bases from J; junction bases left unmatched: 8.